The subject of this entry is one T cell receptor (beta chain). Its target is unknown. TCRdb reanalyzed the 5' RACE reads and collapses them to one entry per CDR3 protein, without DNA. The sample has approximately 460,000 distinct CDR3 sequences, and its top ten clones hold 6% to 9.5%. This sample stems from a study of T cells expressing NK-cell markers. Study findings and constraints: These clonotypes also led the CD3+CD56-NKG2C+ fraction in a handful of donors.

The V gene's germline CDR1 is MNHNS and CDR2 SASEGT. The CDR3 has 14 residues. Source material: blood T cells: a sorted CD56 or NKG2C T cell subset, CD4+ or CD8+ T cells, or bulk PBMC T cells (not recorded which). This TCR was recovered from a woman between 18 and 70 years old in good health. The V gene is TRBV6-1, the J gene TRBJ2-3. CDR3 amino acids: CASSKMTSGDTQYF.